This TCR beta chain is from a study of T cells in Graves' hyperthyroidism and ophthalmopathy. Germline V gene sequence: CDR1 MNHEY, CDR2 SVGAGI. This CDR3 region has 13 residues. What was amplified from RNA transcripts were TCR beta CDR3 regions. When the TCR CDR3 underwent first-round RT-PCR, the HTBI primer set was used. TCRdb reprocessed the multiplex PCR reads via MiXCR and lists one record per CDR3 protein. In the table there are about 720,000 distinct CDR3 sequences, about 17% of which are singletons. In its sample, this clonotype was seen a few times. The junction differs from germline at one of its ends, possibly a read error.

This receptor was taken from a woman aged 50 to 60 with Graves' hyperthyroidism that later progressed to Graves' ophthalmopathy. The sample was blood. This chain joins TRBV6-5 and TRBJ2-5, with D hard to call. CDR3: CASSYLQNYLSDF. The CDR3 coding sequence is TGTGCCAGCAGTTACCTCCAAAACTATCTATCAGACTTC.